This T cell receptor (beta chain) was recovered during a study of Graves' ophthalmopathy and Graves' hyperthyroidism. Ophthalmopathy donors' eye disease showed moderate-to-severe activity, CAS of at least 3, NOSPECS of at least 4 and duration under 3 months. The diagnosis was founded upon clinical symptoms, serum thyroxine, TRAb, thyroid ultrasound and orbital computed tomography. From RNA, the CDR3 regions of TCR beta chains were amplified and sequenced. HTBI-primed first-round RT-PCR preceded second-round multiplex PCR. TCRdb passed the multiplex PCR reads through MiXCR, listing each CDR3 protein once. The table includes 650,000 to 800,000 distinct CDR3 sequences, about 38% detected once. A remark on this clonotype: Mismatch with germline at one junction end may stem from a read error.

The CDR3 is made up of 12 amino acids. Germline CDR1 ENHRY, CDR2 SYGVKD. Sample: peripheral blood. The chain has TRBV10-3 and TRBJ1-2; no clear D. The receptor comes from an adult man with Graves' ophthalmopathy. CDR3 sequence reads: CASSQHDYGYTF. The CDR3 DNA is TGTGCCAGCAGTCAACACGACTACGGCTACACCTTC.